This T cell receptor (beta chain) stems from a study of blood T cell repertoires in COVID-19. Turning to the study itself: Sites across the United States, Italy and Spain contributed samples from acute and convalescent COVID-19.

The CDR3 sequence is 13 residues long. V lost 6 bases, J lost 2 bases, and 4 bases stayed unmatched. Germline V gene data show CDR1 as ENHRY and CDR2 as SYGVKD. Only in-frame clones appear in the TCRdb table, and some are missing; sequencing was by immunoSEQ multiplex PCR. The sample yields under 150,000 clones, 55% to 70% seen once. Sequencing was done on a sample of peripheral blood. The sequence was obtained from a woman aged 70-85 years with acute or convalescent COVID-19. This chain links TRBV10-3 with TRBJ2-7, with 7 nucleotides matching TRBD1. CDR3 sequence reads: CAISDRVTYEQYF. As DNA, the CDR3 is TGTGCCATCAGCGACAGGGTTACCTACGAGCAGTACTTC.